This T cell receptor (beta chain) stems from a study of blood T cell repertoires in COVID-19. Study context: Researchers got acute and convalescent COVID-19 samples from the United States, Italy and Spain.

TCRdb's copy holds only in-frame clones and misses some; the assay was immunoSEQ multiplex PCR. The data show 95,000 to 130,000 clones, approximately 90% seen once. This clone was counted a single time. This CDR3 contains 11 residues. Germline lookup yields CDR1 LNHDA and CDR2 SQIVND (reference sequence). V was shortened by 2 bases and J by 6 bases, with 2 bases between the two germline ends. This receptor was identified in a human donor with active COVID-19. The donor label of this sample is uncertain. Sequenced material: peripheral blood. The rearrangement joins TRBV19 to TRBJ2-1; D not resolved. The CDR3 region is CASSILNEQFF. Written as DNA, the CDR3 is TGTGCCAGTAGTATACTCAATGAGCAGTTCTTC.